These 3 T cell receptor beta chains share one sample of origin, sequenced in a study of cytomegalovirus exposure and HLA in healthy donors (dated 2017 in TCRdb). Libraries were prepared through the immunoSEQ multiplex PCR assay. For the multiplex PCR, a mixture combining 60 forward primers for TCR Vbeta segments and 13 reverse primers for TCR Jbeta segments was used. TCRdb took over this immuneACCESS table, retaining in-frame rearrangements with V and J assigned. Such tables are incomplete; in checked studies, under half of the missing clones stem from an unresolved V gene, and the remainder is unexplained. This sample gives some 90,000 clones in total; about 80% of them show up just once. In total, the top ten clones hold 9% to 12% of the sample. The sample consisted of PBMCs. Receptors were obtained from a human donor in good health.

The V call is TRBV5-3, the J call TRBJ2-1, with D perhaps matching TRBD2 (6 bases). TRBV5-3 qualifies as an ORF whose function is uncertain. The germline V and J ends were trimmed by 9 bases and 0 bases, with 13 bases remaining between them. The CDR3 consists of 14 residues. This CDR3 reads CATKGRISYNEQFF. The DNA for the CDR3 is TGTGCCACCAAGGGGAGGATCTCCTACAATGAGCAGTTCTTC.

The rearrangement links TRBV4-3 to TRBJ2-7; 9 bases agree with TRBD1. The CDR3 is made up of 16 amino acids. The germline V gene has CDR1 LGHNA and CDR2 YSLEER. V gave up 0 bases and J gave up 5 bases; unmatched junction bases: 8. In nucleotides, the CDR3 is TGCGCCAGCAGCCAAGAGACAGGGGGGAGGTACCACGAGCAGTACTTC. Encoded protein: CASSQETGGRYHEQYF.

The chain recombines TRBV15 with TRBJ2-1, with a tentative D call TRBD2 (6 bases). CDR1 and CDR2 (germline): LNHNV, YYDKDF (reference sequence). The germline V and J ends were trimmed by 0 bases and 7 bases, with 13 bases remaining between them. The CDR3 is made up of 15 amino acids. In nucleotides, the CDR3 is TGTGCCACCAGCAGAGATGAATGGGGGGTGAATGAGCAGTTCTTC. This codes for CATSRDEWGVNEQFF.